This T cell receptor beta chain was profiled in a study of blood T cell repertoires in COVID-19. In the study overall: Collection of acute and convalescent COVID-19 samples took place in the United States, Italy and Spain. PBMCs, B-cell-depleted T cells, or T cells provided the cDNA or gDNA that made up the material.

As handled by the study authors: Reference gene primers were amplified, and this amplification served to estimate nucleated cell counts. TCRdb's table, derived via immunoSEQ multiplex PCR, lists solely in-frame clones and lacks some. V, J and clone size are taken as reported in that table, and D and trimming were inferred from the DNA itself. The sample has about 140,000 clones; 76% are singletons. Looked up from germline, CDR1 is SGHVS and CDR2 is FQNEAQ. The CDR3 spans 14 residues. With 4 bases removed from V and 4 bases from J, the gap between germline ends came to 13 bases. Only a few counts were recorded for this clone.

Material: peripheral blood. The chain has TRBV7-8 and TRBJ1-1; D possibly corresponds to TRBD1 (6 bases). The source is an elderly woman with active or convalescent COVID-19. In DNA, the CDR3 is TGTGCCAGCAGCTCGACGGGGGGCGGCACTGAAGCTTTCTTT. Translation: CASSSTGGGTEAFF.